These 6 T cell receptor beta chains originate from one sample sequenced in a study of T cells in Graves' hyperthyroidism and ophthalmopathy. Regions amplified from RNA transcripts were the TCR beta CDR3 regions. The primer set for the first-round RT-PCR of the TCR CDR3 was HTBI. TCRdb ran MiXCR on the multiplex PCR reads and lists one entry per CDR3 protein. This sample yields roughly 400,000 distinct CDR3 sequences, of which about 14% are seen a single time; around 28% belongs to the top ten. What was sequenced was blood. The source is a man aged 45 to 65 with Graves' ophthalmopathy.

Ten or more counts support this clonotype. The CDR3 reads CASTSLGDRVSQFF. The CDR3 region has the DNA TGTGCCAGCACCAGCTTAGGGGACAGGGTTTCGCAGTTCTTC. This rearrangement joins TRBV12-3 or TRBV12-4 to TRBJ2-1, with 9 positions matching TRBD1. J gave up 12 bases and V 7 bases, and 13 bases lay outside the gene matches. CDR3 length: 14 amino acids.

This clonotype has more than one count but fewer than ten. This rearrangement joins TRBV25-1 to TRBJ1-4; the D is unclear. Germline CDR1 and CDR2: MGHDK and SYGVNS. Trimming took off 4 bases at V and 3 bases at J, with 15 bases between the two ends. This CDR3 has 16 residues. CDR3 region: CASSAMGRRSNEKLFF. Here the CDR3 DNA reads TGTGCCAGCAGTGCCATGGGGAGGAGGTCTAATGAAAAACTGTTTTTT.

This clonotype was seen ten or more times. This chain links TRBV15 with TRBJ2-7; tentatively, D is TRBD2 (7 bases). This CDR3 spans 15 amino acids. Germline V lookup: CDR1 LNHNV, CDR2 YYDKDF (reference sequence). V was trimmed by 0 bases and J by 0 bases, leaving 9 bases between them. This CDR3 is CATSRDGGASYEQYF. The DNA for the CDR3 is TGTGCCACCAGCAGAGATGGGGGGGCCTCCTACGAGCAGTACTTC. The complete variable domain, with remaining parts taken from reference TRBV15 and TRBJ2-7, reads DAMVIQNPRYQVTQFGKPVTLSCSQTLNHNVMYWYQQKSSQAPKLLFHYYDKDFNNEADTPDNFQSRRPNTSFCFLDIRSPGLGDTAMYLCATSRDGGASYEQYFGPGTRLTVT.

This clonotype was counted only a few times. The chain is built from TRBV9 and TRBJ2-2; D may be TRBD1 or TRBD2 (7 bases each). Germline V gene lookup returns CDR1 SGDLS and CDR2 YYNGEE. CDR3 length equals 16 residues. Deletions cut 4 bases from V and 6 bases from J, with 19 bases between. The CDR3 region is CASSRRQGGGPGELFF. In nucleotides, the CDR3 is TGTGCCAGCAGCCGCCGACAGGGAGGGGGCCCCGGGGAGCTGTTTTTT.

The J gene is TRBJ1-1, the V gene TRBV6-1; D possibly corresponds to TRBD1 (5 bases). CDR1 is MNHNS, CDR2 SASEGT, per germline. The CDR3 totals 14 residues. Trimming cost V 7 bases and J 7 bases, with 19 bases left between them. Here the CDR3 reads CASTLMTVAFEAFF. The CDR3 DNA is TGTGCCAGCACCCTAATGACAGTTGCATTTGAAGCTTTCTTT.

This clonotype was recorded many times. V is TRBV5-6 and J is TRBJ2-1; 12 bases fit TRBD2. V shed 10 bases and J 8 bases; nucleotides not matched to a gene: 10. The CDR3 loop spans 14 amino acids. From germline, CDR1 is SGHDT and CDR2 YYEEEE. The CDR3 reads CAGTSGRSPYEQFF. The CDR3, as DNA: TGTGCCGGAACTAGCGGGAGGTCTCCCTATGAGCAGTTCTTC.